The subject of this entry is one T cell receptor (beta chain). This clone was observed once. Its antigen has not been determined. No much larger clone exists at a distance of one base, and base qualities are not known. The sample belongs to a study of T cell responses to AZD1222 COVID-19 vaccine (dated by TCRdb to the early 2020s). Concerning the study at large: AZD1222 recipients with second doses at about 4 weeks or about 12 weeks were pooled, because spike-specific TCR depth and breadth did not differ between schedules. Trial participants were enrolled by age into subgroups of 18-55, 56-69 and 70-plus years, and about 150, 27 and 61 TCR-sequenced participants, respectively, were included in these subgroups. A total of approximately 250 trial participants underwent TCR sequencing, of whom about 200 had received two doses of AZD1222 and approximately 26 had received two doses of the MenACWY control vaccine.

Points the paper makes about the study in general: The 56-69-year group was small, and its depth increase did not reach significance, likely because of low power. The whole spike protein was spanned by vaccine-associated CD4 TCRs, and dominant responses were seen in regions 160-218 and 743-854. Participants were mostly white British, with more females than males. The authors suggested clonal diversity may have been underestimated. Because no samples from the day 14 peak response were available, repertoires could be characterized only after the peak T cell response. Nearly half of unique spike-specific TCRs reportedly recognized epitopes outside regions mutated in the B.1.351 and B.1.1.7 variants. Conclusions about previously exposed vaccinees were limited because only a handful of AZD1222 recipients were SARS-CoV-2 seropositive at baseline. Spike-specific TCR breadth and depth rose significantly after two AZD1222 doses compared with day 0 and with MenACWY recipients.

Read against the paper, the sample's time point label means: baseline before first vaccination. Samples from vaccinated people were obtained from the UK trials COV001 and COV002, which included a single-blind randomized controlled phase 2/3 trial of AZD1222 (ChAdOx1 nCoV-19) in healthy adults. Trial participant PBMC samples were collected at day 0 and day 28 after the second dose for TCRbeta chain sequencing. CDR1 and CDR2 are drawn from the germline V gene: MDHEN, SYDVKM. The junction carries 13 bases between V and J, which are trimmed by 5 bases and 0 bases respectively. There are 16 amino acids in the CDR3, from cysteine to phenylalanine inclusive. Only CDR3 DNA is held: 48 bases, read in frame from base 1. The CDR3 regions of human TCRbeta chains were subjected to immunosequencing. Concerning the study's data processing: TCRs in the repertoires were matched against a reference library of SARS-CoV-2-specific TCRs that had been generated with the MIRA antigen-specificity platform. Breadth was defined as the fraction of unique TCRs that were SARS-CoV-2-associated. Depth was defined as the fraction of total T cells that were SARS-CoV-2-associated. Using the MIRA data, each spike-specific TCR was assigned both to the spike region to which the TCR was reactive and to a CD4 or CD8 class. Log10-transformed breadth and depth values were compared by one-way ANOVA with Sidak's multiple comparisons tests. Held by TCRdb, this immuneACCESS table contains in-frame sequences only and omits some clones. Under half of the omission traces to an unresolved V gene where checked; the cause of the rest is unknown. V, J and clone size reflect that table, while D and trimming were determined from the DNA. The sample data list about 150,000 clones, and around 94% of these were observed just once. Jointly, the top ten make up roughly 1.2% of the sample.

The V and J segments used are TRBV28 and TRBJ2-2, with no reliable assignment of the D segment. The sequences come from peripheral blood, collected on day 0 of AZD1222 vaccination. This TCR was recovered from an adult in good health. The DNA sequence is as follows: TGTGCCAGCAGTCCCCGATGGAGACCGAACACCGGGGAGCTGTTTTTT. Translated, it reads CASSPRWRPNTGELFF.